One and the same sample provided the 15 T cell receptor beta chains below, sequenced in a study of cytomegalovirus exposure and HLA in healthy donors. Researchers ran the PCR with 60 Vbeta and 13 Jbeta primers. This table comes from immunoSEQ multiplex PCR, and its TCRdb copy is limited to in-frame clones, with some not included. The table records about 92,000 clones, over 70% of them present only once. The sequenced sample consisted of PBMCs. These receptor sequences come from a girl aged 2 to 9 in good health and CMV-seropositive.

This clone is a singleton in its sample. V and J are TRBV29-1 and TRBJ1-1, with D unresolved. Germline V gene lookup returns CDR1 SQVTM and CDR2 ANQGSEA. There are 12 residues in the CDR3. V gave up 5 bases and J gave up 7 bases, with 14 bases separating them. In DNA form, the CDR3 reads TGCAGCGTTCACCGACTGAGCGGTGAAGCTTTCTTT. Translating it yields CSVHRLSGEAFF.

The chain combines TRBV4-1 with TRBJ2-2; the D gene is possibly TRBD2 (6 bases). Looked up from germline, CDR1 is MGHRA and CDR2 is YSYEKL. This CDR3 has 15 amino acids. The germline V and J ends were trimmed by 1 base and 5 bases, with 11 bases remaining between them. The CDR3 protein is CASSQGARGTGELFF. The DNA of the CDR3 is TGCGCCAGCAGCCAAGGTGCGCGGGGAACCGGGGAGCTGTTTTTT.

V usage is TRBV28 and J usage is TRBJ2-1; 10 bases line up with TRBD2. CDR3 length: 14 amino acids. The V gene end was trimmed by 9 bases and the J gene end by 4 bases; junction bases not matched to a gene: 6. Looked up from germline, CDR1 is MDHEN and CDR2 is SYDVKM. CDR3 residues: CASTGLAQYNEQFF. DNA for the CDR3: TGTGCCAGTACGGGACTAGCGCAATACAATGAGCAGTTCTTC.

V is TRBV5-1 and J is TRBJ2-7; 9 nucleotides line up with TRBD2. V shed 0 bases and J 0 bases; nucleotides not matched to a gene: 10. The CDR3 consists of 18 residues. Looked up from germline, CDR1 is SGHRS and CDR2 is YFSETQ. CDR3 sequence: CASSLVGRLAAVSYEQYF. The CDR3 region has the DNA TGCGCCAGCAGCTTGGTAGGCAGACTAGCGGCGGTCTCCTACGAGCAGTACTTC.

The chain combines TRBV5-6 with TRBJ1-4, with unresolved D. Trimming shortened V by 4 bases and J by 15 bases, and 25 bases separated the two germline ends. This CDR3 comprises 15 residues. Germline CDR1 reads SGHDT; CDR2 reads YYEEEE. The CDR3 region is CASSRPSISTSGMFF. The DNA of the CDR3 is TGTGCCAGCAGCCGGCCTTCAATATCCACGTCAGGCATGTTTTTT.

The chain uses TRBV7-9 and TRBJ2-1, with a tentative D call TRBD2 (6 bases). V was clipped by 1 base and J by 2 bases, with 9 bases between them. This CDR3 region has 15 residues. From germline, CDR1 is SEHNR and CDR2 FQNEAQ (reference sequence). The CDR3 region has the DNA TGTGCCAGCAGCTTAGGGAGGGTGACCTACAATGAGCAGTTCTTC. Amino acids: CASSLGRVTYNEQFF.

The gene calls are TRBV30 and TRBJ1-2; D is unclear. Germline V gives CDR1 GTSNPN, CDR2 SVGIG (reference sequence). The CDR3 is made up of 13 amino acids. The ends were cut back, 7 bases at V and 4 bases at J, with 16 bases in the middle. The DNA of the CDR3 is TGTGCCTCCGAAACCCCAACAACCTATGGCTACACCTTC. Translated: CASETPTTYGYTF.

This clone showed up just once. V and J are TRBV28 and TRBJ1-5; 9 bases match TRBD1. CDR3 length: 17 residues. The V gene end was trimmed by 6 bases and the J gene end by 3 bases; junction bases not matched to a gene: 12. Germline assignment: CDR1 MDHEN and CDR2 SYDVKM. The CDR3 DNA reads TGTGCCAGCAGACCTACAAGCGGACAGGGGATCAATCAGCCCCAGCATTTT. Protein product: CASRPTSGQGINQPQHF.

The CDR3: CASSKAGQLTDTQYF. The DNA for the CDR3 is TGTGCCAGCTCAAAAGCGGGACAACTCACAGATACGCAGTATTTT. The rearrangement uses TRBV9 and TRBJ2-3; TRBD2 is a possible D gene (7 bases). CDR1 SGDLS and CDR2 YYNGEE come from the germline V gene. The CDR3 consists of 15 residues. The V end lost 7 bases, the J end lost 2 bases, and 17 bases lay between the germline ends. The entire variable domain, with the rest obtained from reference TRBV9 and TRBJ2-3, is as follows: DSGVTQTPKHLITATGQRVTLRCSPRSGDLSVYWYQQSLDQGLQFLIQYYNGEERAKGNILERFSAQQFPDLHSELNLSSLELGDSALYFCASSKAGQLTDTQYFGPGTRLTVL.

The chain carries TRBV4-1 and TRBJ2-4; TRBD2 might be the D (6 bases). There are 15 residues in the CDR3. Trimming took 3 bases from V and 4 from J, leaving 13 bases between them. Germline CDR1 reads MGHRA; CDR2 reads YSYEKL. The CDR3 region has the DNA TGCGCCAGCAGCCAGGACGGCGGGGATAAAAACATTCAGTACTTC. Translation gives CASSQDGGDKNIQYF.

The chain employs TRBV6-5 and TRBJ2-7; D possibly corresponds to TRBD1 (5 bases). This CDR3 is built from 16 residues. CDR1 MNHEY and CDR2 SVGAGI come from the germline V gene. V was trimmed by 6 bases and J by 1 base, leaving 19 bases between them. The CDR3 nucleotides are TGTGCCAGCAGATACACTTCAGGGATTGGTTCCTACGAGCAGTACTTC. Translating gives CASRYTSGIGSYEQYF.

This sequence joins TRBV4-2 and TRBJ2-3, with 10 positions matching TRBD2. V was clipped by 1 base and J by 5 bases; unmatched bases: 9. CDR1 LGHNA and CDR2 YNFKEQ come from the germline V gene. The CDR3 consists of 17 residues. The CDR3 sequence: CASSQAKAGGPIDTQYF. DNA for the CDR3: TGTGCCAGCAGCCAAGCTAAAGCGGGAGGGCCAATAGATACGCAGTATTTT.

The J gene is TRBJ1-2, the V gene TRBV28; the D gene is possibly TRBD1 (6 bases). The CDR3 spans 14 residues. Trimming cost V 5 bases and J 5 bases, with 15 bases left between them. Germline CDR1 reads MDHEN; CDR2 reads SYDVKM. CDR3 loop: CASSAHVGAYGYTF. In nucleotides, the CDR3 is TGTGCCAGCAGTGCCCATGTGGGGGCTTATGGCTACACCTTC.

The V and J genes are TRBV6-5 and TRBJ2-4; D remains ambiguous. V was clipped by 0 bases and J by 1 base, with 7 bases between them. The germline V gene has CDR1 MNHEY and CDR2 SVGAGI. CDR3 size: 15 residues. CDR3 sequence reads: CASSYSGRAKNIQYF. The CDR3 nucleotides read TGTGCCAGCAGTTACTCGGGCAGGGCCAAAAACATTCAGTACTTC.

The chain recombines TRBV6-6 with TRBJ2-1; 10 nucleotides align to TRBD2. Germline CDR1 reads MNHNY; CDR2 reads SVGAGI (reference sequence). V dropped 6 bases and J dropped 5; count of bases not matched to a gene: 10. The CDR3 is 16 residues long. CDR3 sequence reads: CASRGTGTSVNNEQFF. CDR3 bases: TGTGCCAGCAGGGGGACCGGGACTAGCGTCAACAATGAGCAGTTCTTC.